This record covers a single T cell receptor beta chain. The target antigen is unknown. The second PCR ran about 6 to 12 cycles with a sample-barcoded 5' primer and J-beta primers. TCRdb re-derived calls from the 5' RACE reads in MiXCR, one entry per CDR3 protein. The data contain around 970,000 distinct CDR3 sequences, roughly half of them singletons. The source of the sample is a study of blood T cells in healthy people across ages. Study-level points and caveats: Per-million-T-cell TCR beta diversity fell roughly linearly with age.

The CDR3 is made up of 18 amino acids. CDR1 SGHDN and CDR2 FVKESK come from the germline V gene. V lost 1 base, J lost 3 bases, and 12 bases stayed unmatched. The sample comprised blood. This sequence joins TRBV14 and TRBJ2-1, with 7 bases fitting TRBD1. The TCR sequence derives from a woman between 55 and 75 years old in good health. In nucleotides, the CDR3 is TGTGCCAGCAGCCAAGGATCTAGAGGGGGCGGGCGCTACAATGAGCAGTTCTTC. This encodes CASSQGSRGGGRYNEQFF.